This T cell receptor (beta chain) was identified during a study of CD8 T cells in Susac syndrome. Across the whole study: When blood was collected, patients with Susac syndrome were therapy-naive, were taking corticosteroids, or were receiving intravenous immunoglobulin alone.

This CDR3 comprises 15 residues. Germline assignment: CDR1 MNHEY and CDR2 SMNVEV (reference sequence). V was clipped by 3 bases and J by 7 bases, with 13 bases between them. Study conclusions and caveats: The relatively small number of individuals in the TCR sequencing and HLA analysis was acknowledged by the study.

Diagnostic criteria defined recently for definite or probable disease were met by the Susac syndrome patients. Comments on this clonotype: Its antigen is unknown.

After extraction with the RNeasy kit, roughly 0.45 to 1 ug of the RNA was reverse transcribed using random hexamers. By means of immunoSEQ multiplex PCR, TCR beta CDR3 spanning 54 Vbeta and 13 Jbeta underwent amplification. From the immunoSEQ multiplex PCR reads, TCRdb called clonotypes with MiXCR, one entry per CDR3 protein. The sample yields hundreds of thousands of distinct CDR3 sequences, 85% to 95% seen once. This TCR was sampled from a human donor with Susac syndrome. This chain uses TRBV27 with TRBJ1-6; D possibly corresponds to TRBD1 (5 bases). Sequenced input: CD4+ T cells from PBMCs. CDR3: CASSFGGKDNSPLHF. CDR3 coding DNA: TGTGCCAGCAGTTTCGGGGGGAAGGACAATTCACCCCTCCACTTT.